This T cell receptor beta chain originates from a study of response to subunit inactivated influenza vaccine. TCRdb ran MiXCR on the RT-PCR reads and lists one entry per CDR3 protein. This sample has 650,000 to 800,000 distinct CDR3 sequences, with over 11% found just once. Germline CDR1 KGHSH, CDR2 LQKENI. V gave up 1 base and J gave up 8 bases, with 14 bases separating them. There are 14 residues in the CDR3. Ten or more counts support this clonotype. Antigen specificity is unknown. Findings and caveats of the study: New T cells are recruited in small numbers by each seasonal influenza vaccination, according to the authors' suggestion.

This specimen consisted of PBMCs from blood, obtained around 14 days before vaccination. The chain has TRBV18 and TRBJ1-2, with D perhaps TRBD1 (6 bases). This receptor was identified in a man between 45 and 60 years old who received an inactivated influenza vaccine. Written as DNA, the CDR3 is TGTGCCAGCTCACCACTCCCACAGGGCGACGGCTACACCTTC. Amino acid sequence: CASSPLPQGDGYTF.